This TCR beta chain was obtained from a study of early T cells in non-severe SARS-CoV-2 infection. Study-wide context: Chains stayed unpaired after sequencing of bulk RNA from unsorted whole blood. Study-wide results and caveats: VDJdb matching, biased toward anti-spike CD8 responses, missed private and CD4 specificities.

Each single cDNA molecule received a unique molecular identifier. TCRdb reprocessed the 5' RACE reads with MiXCR, giving one entry per CDR3 protein. The sample contains tens of thousands of distinct CDR3 sequences, about 15% of which appear only once. Looked up from germline, CDR1 is MNHNY and CDR2 is SVGAGI (reference sequence). J lost 4 bases, V lost 6 bases, and 15 bases had no gene match. This CDR3 contains 18 residues. This clonotype came up a few times. Its specificity is unknown. The sequence derives from an adult who was a healthcare worker with PCR-confirmed SARS-CoV-2 infection or an uninfected control (not recorded which). The rearrangement links TRBV6-6 to TRBJ2-5, with 12 bases that match TRBD2. The sample consisted of whole blood, taken at baseline. The CDR3 DNA follows: TGTGCCAGCAGCACCGGACTAGCGGGAACAGTCCCCCGAGAGACCCAGTACTTC. Protein: CASSTGLAGTVPRETQYF.